These T cell receptor beta chains were read from a single sample in a study of blood T cells in healthy people across ages. TCRdb called the 5' RACE reads again in MiXCR, with one record for every CDR3 protein. The table lists about 570,000 distinct CDR3 sequences, about 26% of them singletons. Sequencing was carried out using blood. The receptors shown here come from a woman in her 70s in good health. CDR3s leave out the opening cysteine and the closing phenylalanine or tryptophan. The order of the fields is J gene, V gene, CDR3 protein.

J: TRBJ2-3; V: TRBV21-1; CDR3: ASSKSRRGRCTDTQY
J: TRBJ2-7; V: TRBV28; CDR3: ASSLYGVAYEQY
J: TRBJ2-5; V: TRBV4-2; CDR3: AGSQTAGAPEGQY
J: TRBJ1-4; V: TRBV7-9; CDR3: ASSPPWLSEKLF
J: TRBJ1-2; V: TRBV5-5; CDR3: ASSSSFANRNYGYT
J: TRBJ2-3; V: TRBV6-1; CDR3: ASSESSSGGSDTQY
J: TRBJ1-1; V: TRBV29-1; CDR3: SVAQPGENTEAF
J: TRBJ2-7; V: TRBV29-1; CDR3: SVVKGPGQGRWEQY
J: TRBJ1-4; V: TRBV5-1; CDR3: ASSLGRSELF
J: TRBJ2-3; V: TRBV2; CDR3: ASTPGTSGLSDTQY
J: TRBJ1-6; V: TRBV4-2; CDR3: ASNQDLAGVGSPLH
J: TRBJ2-2; V: TRBV4-2; CDR3: ASSQEEITALTGELF
J: TRBJ2-7; V: TRBV7-2; CDR3: ASSLDGGGSSYEQY
J: TRBJ2-2; V: TRBV12-3/TRBV12-4; CDR3: ASSPSIAGELF
J: NA; V: TRBV29-1; CDR3: SVEVGQGFYNEQF
J: TRBJ1-5; V: TRBV7-2; CDR3: ASRYDTELGPQH
J: TRBJ2-5; V: TRBV29-1; CDR3: SVGQRGQETQY
J: TRBJ2-5; V: TRBV11-3; CDR3: ASSFEKTQY
J: TRBJ2-2; V: TRBV7-6; CDR3: ASSLQVRRDTGELF
J: TRBJ2-1; V: TRBV20-1; CDR3: SARHRLAALYNEQF
J: TRBJ2-3; V: TRBV7-3; CDR3: ASSQRTGQGDTQY
J: TRBJ2-2; V: TRBV6-6; CDR3: ASLGRDLYTGELF
J: TRBJ2-2; V: TRBV7-8; CDR3: ASSLDPGSGELF
J: TRBJ2-7; V: TRBV20-1; CDR3: SAEGLLYEQY
J: TRBJ2-1; V: TRBV29-1; CDR3: SVDTSYNEPF
J: TRBJ2-5; V: TRBV2; CDR3: ASSVATSGPQY
J: TRBJ1-1; V: TRBV6-2/TRBV6-3; CDR3: ASSSRTANAEAF
J: TRBJ2-4; V: TRBV4-1; CDR3: ASSQGDREKNIQY
J: TRBJ2-5; V: TRBV20-1; CDR3: SANRASGGPMLTQY
J: TRBJ2-7; V: TRBV3-1; CDR3: ASSPQGQRFYEQY
J: TRBJ2-3; V: TRBV11-2; CDR3: ASGARWTQY
J: TRBJ2-7; V: TRBV7-8; CDR3: ASSLTGLVYEQY
J: TRBJ1-4; V: TRBV6-1; CDR3: ASILTGRGEKLF
J: TRBJ2-7; V: TRBV3-1; CDR3: ASSPTEVYEQY
J: TRBJ2-5; V: TRBV12-3/TRBV12-4; CDR3: ASSRLSGGEETQY
J: TRBJ2-5; V: TRBV20-1; CDR3: SASRTSGGSLYQETQY
J: TRBJ1-6; V: TRBV27; CDR3: ASSSNPSRGPSSYNSPLH